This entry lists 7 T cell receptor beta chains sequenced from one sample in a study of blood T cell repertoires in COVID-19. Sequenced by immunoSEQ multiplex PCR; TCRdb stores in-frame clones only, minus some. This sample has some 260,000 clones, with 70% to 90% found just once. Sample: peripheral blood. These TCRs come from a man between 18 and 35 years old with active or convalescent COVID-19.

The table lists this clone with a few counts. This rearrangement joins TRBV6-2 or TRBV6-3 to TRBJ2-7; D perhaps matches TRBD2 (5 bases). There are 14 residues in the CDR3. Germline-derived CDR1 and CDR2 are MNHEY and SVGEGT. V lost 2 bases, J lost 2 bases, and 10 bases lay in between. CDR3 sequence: CASSYGWEPYEQYF. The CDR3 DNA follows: TGTGCCAGCAGTTACGGGTGGGAGCCCTACGAGCAGTACTTC.

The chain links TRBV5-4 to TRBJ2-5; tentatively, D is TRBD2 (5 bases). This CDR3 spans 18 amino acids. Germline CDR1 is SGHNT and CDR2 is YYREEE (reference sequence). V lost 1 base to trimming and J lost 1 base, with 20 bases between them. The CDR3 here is CASSLSLGSVVLQETQYF. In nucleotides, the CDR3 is TGTGCCAGCAGCTTGTCGTTGGGTAGCGTCGTCCTCCAAGAGACCCAGTACTTC.

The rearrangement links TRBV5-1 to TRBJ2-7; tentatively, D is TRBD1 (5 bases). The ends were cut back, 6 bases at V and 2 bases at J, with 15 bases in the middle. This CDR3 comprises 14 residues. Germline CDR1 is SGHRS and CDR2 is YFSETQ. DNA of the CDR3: TGCGCCAGCAACCTGGGGCGGAATACCTACGAGCAGTACTTC. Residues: CASNLGRNTYEQYF.

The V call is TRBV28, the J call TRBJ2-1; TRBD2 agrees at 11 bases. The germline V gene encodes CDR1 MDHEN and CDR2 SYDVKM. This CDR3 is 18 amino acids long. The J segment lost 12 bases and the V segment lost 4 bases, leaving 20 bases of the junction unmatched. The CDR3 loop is CASSYSSGRANRMPRQFF. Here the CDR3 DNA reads TGTGCCAGCAGTTACAGTAGCGGGAGGGCCAATCGAATGCCCCGGCAGTTCTTC.

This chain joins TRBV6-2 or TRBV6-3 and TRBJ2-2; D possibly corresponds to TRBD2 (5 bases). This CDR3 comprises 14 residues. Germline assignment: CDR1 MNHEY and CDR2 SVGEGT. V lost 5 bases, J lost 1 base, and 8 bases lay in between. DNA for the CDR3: TGTGCCAGCAGTCTACTAGAGAACACCGGGGAGCTGTTTTTT. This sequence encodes CASSLLENTGELFF.

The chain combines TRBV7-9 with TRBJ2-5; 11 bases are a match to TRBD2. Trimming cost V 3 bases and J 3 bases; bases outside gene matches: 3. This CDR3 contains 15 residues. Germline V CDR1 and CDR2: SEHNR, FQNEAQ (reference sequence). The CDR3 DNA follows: TGTGCCAGCAGCTTCAGTAGCGGGAGGGAAGAGACCCAGTACTTC. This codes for CASSFSSGREETQYF.

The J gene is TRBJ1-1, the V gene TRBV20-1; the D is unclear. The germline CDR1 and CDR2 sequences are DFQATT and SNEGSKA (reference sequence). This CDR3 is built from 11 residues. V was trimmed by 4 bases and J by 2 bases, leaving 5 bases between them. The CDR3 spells CSAILNTEAFF. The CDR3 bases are TGCAGTGCTATTCTCAACACTGAAGCTTTCTTT.